These 19 T cell receptor beta chains originate from one sample sequenced in a study of beta chain features in type 1 diabetes. Findings and caveats of the study: All four CD4+ subsets from Type 1 diabetes patients carried moderately but significantly shorter TCRB CDR3s.

The whole isolated RNA underwent reverse transcription, so sequencing captured expressed TCRB transcripts. Produced via immunoSEQ multiplex PCR; TCRdb's table is partial and in-frame only. The sample carries 200,000 to 300,000 clones, roughly a tenth recorded once. No antigen has been identified for these receptors. The sequencing sample was made of naive CD4+ T cells from blood. Every receptor here comes from a man in his thirties or forties with type 1 diabetes.

The CDR3 sequence is CASSLQGKSSGANVLTF. Written as DNA, the CDR3 is TGTGCCAGCAGCTTACAGGGGAAGAGCTCTGGGGCCAACGTCCTGACTTTC. The genes are TRBV7-8 and TRBJ2-6, with D perhaps matching TRBD1 (6 bases). The V end lost 2 bases, the J end lost 0 bases, and 11 bases lay between the germline ends. The CDR3 has 17 amino acids. Germline CDR1 is SGHVS and CDR2 is FQNEAQ.

This clone came up a few times. The genes are TRBV18 and TRBJ2-1; TRBD1 might be the D (5 bases). Germline V gene data show CDR1 as KGHSH and CDR2 as LQKENI. The V gene lost 6 bases and the J gene lost 9 bases, with 21 bases spanning the gap. This CDR3 has 15 residues. The DNA for the CDR3 is TGTGCCAGCTCGCCTACAGGAACTACCGCTGGTGAGCAGTTCTTC. This sequence encodes CASSPTGTTAGEQFF.

The chain couples TRBV6-7 to TRBJ1-1, with D uncertain. TRBV6-7 is placed among ORFs of uncertain function. CDR3 length: 12 residues. V lost 8 bases, J lost 0 bases, and 7 bases lay in between. CDR3 in DNA: TGTGCCAGCCCTCAGGTGAACACTGAAGCTTTCTTT. Translating gives CASPQVNTEAFF.

V usage is TRBV2 and J usage is TRBJ1-1; D is unclear. In germline, CDR1 is SNHLY, CDR2 FYNNEI. The CDR3 is 15 residues long. Trimming took off 3 bases at V and 4 bases at J, with 15 bases between the two ends. The chain's CDR3 is CASSEMAGFSTEAFF. The CDR3 nucleotides read TGTGCCAGCAGTGAGATGGCGGGATTTAGCACTGAAGCTTTCTTT.

This clone was recorded a few times. The chain couples TRBV5-6 to TRBJ1-5; TRBD1 matches at 7 bases. CDR3 length equals 15 residues. The V gene end was trimmed by 4 bases and the J gene end by 7 bases; junction bases not matched to a gene: 11. Germline loops: CDR1 SGHDT, CDR2 YYEEEE. CDR3 residues: CASSRSIQGGQPQHF. The CDR3, as DNA: TGTGCCAGCAGCCGTAGTATTCAGGGGGGACAGCCCCAGCATTTT.

V usage is TRBV15 and J usage is TRBJ1-6; D is possibly TRBD1 (6 bases). Germline-derived CDR1 and CDR2 are LNHNV and YYDKDF (reference sequence). CDR3 length: 16 residues. The germline V and J ends were trimmed by 3 bases and 7 bases, with 16 bases remaining between them. DNA for the CDR3: TGTGCCACCAGCAGTGGGACACCTCAGAGGAATTCACCCCTCCACTTT. Translated, it gives CATSSGTPQRNSPLHF.

The chain joins TRBV5-4 to TRBJ2-3; 9 positions match TRBD2. J was trimmed by 2 bases and V by 1 base; bases with no gene match: 5. CDR1 and CDR2 (germline): SGHNT, YYREEE (reference sequence). The CDR3 has 16 residues. The DNA of the CDR3 is TGTGCCAGCAGCTTGTCTCTAGCGGGGTTCACAGATACGCAGTATTTT. Its translation: CASSLSLAGFTDTQYF. The full variable domain, rest sourced from reference TRBV5-4 and TRBJ2-3, is ETGVTQSPTHLIKTRGQQVTLRCSSQSGHNTVSWYQQALGQGPQFIFQYYREEENGRGNFPPRFSGLQFPNYSSELNVNALELDDSALYLCASSLSLAGFTDTQYFGPGTRLTVL.

This clone was counted a few times. The rearrangement joins TRBV4-3 to TRBJ2-2; 11 bases map to TRBD1. J was trimmed by 5 bases and V by 4 bases; bases with no gene match: 6. The CDR3 runs to 16 residues. In germline, CDR1 is LGHNA, CDR2 YSLEER. The CDR3 spells CASSPLGQGGTGELFF. CDR3 DNA sequence: TGCGCCAGCAGCCCTTTGGGACAGGGGGGAACCGGGGAGCTGTTTTTT.

The genes are TRBV18 and TRBJ2-2, with 7 bases lining up with TRBD1. Germline-derived CDR1 and CDR2 are KGHSH and LQKENI. This CDR3 is built from 14 residues. Trimming took 5 bases from V and 3 from J; bases not matched to a gene: 3. This CDR3 is CASSWDSYTGELFF. The CDR3 nucleotides read TGTGCCAGCTCATGGGACAGTTACACCGGGGAGCTGTTTTTT.

CDR3 nucleotide sequence: TGTGCCAGTAGTATAGATCACAGATATCAGCCCCAGCATTTT. This sequence encodes CASSIDHRYQPQHF. The rearrangement uses TRBV19 and TRBJ1-5; no clear D gene. The V end was cut by 0 bases, the J end by 5 bases, with 8 bases between. The CDR3 runs 14 residues. Germline V CDR1 and CDR2: LNHDA, SQIVND (reference sequence).

The V and J genes are TRBV7-9 and TRBJ1-2, with no clear D. The CDR3 is made up of 13 amino acids. Germline V gene sequence: CDR1 SEHNR, CDR2 FQNEAQ (reference sequence). Between the trimmed V and J ends, which lost 7 bases and 4 bases, there was a span of 13 bases. The CDR3: CASTAVRGYGYTF. The CDR3 region has the DNA TGTGCCAGCACAGCCGTTAGAGGCTATGGCTACACCTTC.

The genes are TRBV15 and TRBJ2-4, with 8 bases lining up with TRBD2. Germline CDR1 is LNHNV and CDR2 is YYDKDF (reference sequence). The V segment lost 1 base and the J segment 0 bases; nucleotides outside the gene matches: 8. The CDR3 contains 18 residues. CDR3 region: CATSRGQTAGGAKNIQYF. CDR3 DNA: TGTGCCACCAGCAGAGGACAGACGGCGGGGGGAGCCAAAAACATTCAGTACTTC.

This clone was counted only a few times. This sequence joins TRBV6-1 and TRBJ1-6, with a possible D match to TRBD1 (5 bases). The CDR3 has 14 residues. Per the germline V gene, CDR1 is MNHNS and CDR2 is SASEGT. Trimming shortened V by 1 base and J by 10 bases, and 11 bases separated the two germline ends. The CDR3 sequence is CASSEVGQESPLHF. In DNA, the CDR3 is TGTGCCAGCAGTGAAGTCGGACAAGAATCACCCCTCCACTTT.

The chain is built from TRBV5-4 and TRBJ2-3, with 9 positions matching TRBD2. CDR1 SGHNT and CDR2 YYREEE come from the germline V gene (reference sequence). The CDR3 extends over 15 amino acids. With 3 bases clipped from V and 5 bases from J, the junction kept 7 bases outside the gene matches. In nucleotides, the CDR3 is TGTGCCAGCAGCTGGTTAGCGGGGGATGTAGATACGCAGTATTTT. Amino acids: CASSWLAGDVDTQYF. The variable domain in full, completed from reference TRBV5-4 and TRBJ2-3, reads ETGVTQSPTHLIKTRGQQVTLRCSSQSGHNTVSWYQQALGQGPQFIFQYYREEENGRGNFPPRFSGLQFPNYSSELNVNALELDDSALYLCASSWLAGDVDTQYFGPGTRLTVL.

This clone was counted only a few times. V gene TRBV5-1 combines with J gene TRBJ2-1; 12 positions agree with TRBD2. Germline CDR1 SGHRS, CDR2 YFSETQ. The length of the CDR3 is 16 residues. Unmatched junction bases numbered 11, after V lost 5 bases and J lost 8 bases. CDR3 bases: TGCGCCAGCAGACTACAGGGACTAGCGGGTTGGGATGAGCAGTTCTTC. This translates into CASRLQGLAGWDEQFF.

This clone showed up just a few times. The chain carries TRBV9 and TRBJ2-2; 10 nucleotides agree with TRBD2. The CDR3 sequence is 17 residues long. The V segment lost 1 base and the J segment 4 bases; nucleotides outside the gene matches: 7. From germline, CDR1 is SGDLS and CDR2 YYNGEE. CDR3 sequence: CASSVSLAGESTGELFF. The CDR3 DNA sequence: TGTGCCAGCAGCGTATCGCTAGCGGGGGAGTCCACCGGGGAGCTGTTTTTT.

The rearrangement joins TRBV19 to TRBJ2-7; D is ambiguous. Per the germline V gene, CDR1 is LNHDA and CDR2 is SQIVND (reference sequence). The CDR3 consists of 14 residues. Trimming pared 3 bases from V and 0 bases from J, leaving 9 bases between. DNA of the CDR3: TGTGCCAGTAGTATTCTGGGCCGCTCCTACGAGCAGTACTTC. Its protein product is CASSILGRSYEQYF.

The genes are TRBV28 and TRBJ1-2; possibly TRBD1 for D (6 bases). The CDR3 has 14 amino acids. Between the trimmed V and J ends, which lost 6 bases and 4 bases, there was a span of 15 bases. In germline, CDR1 is MDHEN, CDR2 SYDVKM. The CDR3: CASSRGGGIYGYTF. The CDR3 coding sequence is TGTGCCAGCAGCCGCGGGGGCGGTATCTATGGCTACACCTTC.

The rearrangement uses TRBV28 and TRBJ2-5, with D perhaps matching TRBD2 (6 bases). This CDR3 is 14 amino acids long. Germline CDR1 is MDHEN and CDR2 is SYDVKM. The V gene lost 3 bases and the J gene lost 5 bases, with 13 bases spanning the gap. In nucleotides, the CDR3 is TGTGCCAGCAGTTTTGGAAGACTAGGGGAGACCCAGTACTTC. Translation gives CASSFGRLGETQYF.